The sequence of this T cell receptor (beta chain) was determined in a study of blood T cells in healthy people across ages. CDR1 and CDR2 (germline): SGHRS, YFSETQ. The CDR3 contains 15 residues. Study-wide results and limits: Versus aged donors, long-lived donors had higher diversity and more naive CD4+ cells. Not knowing donor CMV status may have confounded expanded clonotype changes.

As to this clonotype: Its antigen is not known.

It was with a sample-barcoded 5' primer and a J-beta primer mix that a second PCR of roughly 7 to 12 cycles was run. Each of the samples gave a minimum of 2.5 million paired-end reads that contained CDR3. From the 5' RACE reads, TCRdb called clonotypes with MiXCR, one entry per CDR3 protein. The data hold some 1,500,000 distinct CDR3 sequences, with roughly 43% observed a single time. V is TRBV5-1 and J is TRBJ2-1; no firm D call. TRBJ2-7 matches the DNA end more closely, so the J call is doubtful. The clonotype comes from a woman younger than 35 in good health. The material sequenced was blood. The CDR3 here is CASSLGYTSYNEQYF. CDR3 nucleotides: TGCGCCAGCAGCTTAGGGTATACCTCCTACAATGAGCAGTACTTC.